This TCR beta chain was sequenced in a study of beta chain features in type 1 diabetes. Study conclusions and caveats: All four CD4+ subsets from Type 1 diabetes patients carried moderately but significantly shorter TCRB CDR3s. Comparison showed that naive, central memory and Treg TCRB repertoires appeared more similar among patients than among healthy donors.

Cell sorting via CD45RO/CCR7/CD25/CD127/CD95/CD27 was performed to obtain CD4+ naive, central memory, regulatory and stem cell-like memory cells. A note on this clone: Its matching antigen is unknown.

Every isolated RNA sample was fully reverse transcribed, so sequencing captured expressed TCRB transcripts. Profiled with immunoSEQ multiplex PCR; TCRdb holds only in-frame clones, not every one. The table lists hundreds of thousands of clones, 68% of them singletons. Germline V gene lookup returns CDR1 MDHEN and CDR2 SYDVKM. V was pared by 5 bases and J by 5 bases, with 10 bases between. The CDR3 totals 13 residues. Sequenced material: naive CD4+ T cells from blood. This receptor was obtained from a man younger than 45 in good health. The V and J genes are TRBV28 and TRBJ2-1; maybe TRBD1 (6 bases). The CDR3 coding sequence is TGTGCCAGCAGTCCTTGGACAGACAATGAGCAGTTCTTC. It yields the protein CASSPWTDNEQFF.